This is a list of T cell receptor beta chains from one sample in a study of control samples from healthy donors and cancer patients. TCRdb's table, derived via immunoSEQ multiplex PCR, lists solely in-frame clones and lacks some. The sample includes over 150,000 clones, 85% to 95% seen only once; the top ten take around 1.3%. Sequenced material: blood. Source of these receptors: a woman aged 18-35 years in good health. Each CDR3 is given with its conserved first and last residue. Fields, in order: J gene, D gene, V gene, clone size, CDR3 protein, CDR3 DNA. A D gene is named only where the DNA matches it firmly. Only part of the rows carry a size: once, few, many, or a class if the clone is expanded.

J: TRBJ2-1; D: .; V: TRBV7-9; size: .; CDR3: CASSRSKEQFF; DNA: TGTGCCAGCAGCCGGTCCAAAGAGCAGTTCTTC
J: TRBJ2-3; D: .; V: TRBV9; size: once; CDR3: CASSISTDTQYF; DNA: TGTGCCAGCAGCATTAGCACAGATACGCAGTATTTT
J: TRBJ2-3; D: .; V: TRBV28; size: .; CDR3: CASSYLWTGTDTQYF; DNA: TGTGCCAGCAGTTACCTCTGGACTGGCACAGATACGCAGTATTTT
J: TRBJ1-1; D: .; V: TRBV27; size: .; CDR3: CASSARNTEAFF; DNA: TGTGCCAGCAGTGCCCGGAACACTGAAGCTTTCTTT
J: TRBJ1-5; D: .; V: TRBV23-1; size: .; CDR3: CAGGGKGNQPQHF; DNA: TGCGCCGGAGGGGGGAAGGGCAATCAGCCCCAGCATTTT
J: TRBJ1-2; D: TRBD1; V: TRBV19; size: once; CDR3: CASSHQGANGYTF; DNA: TGTGCCAGTAGCCATCAGGGGGCAAATGGCTACACCTTC
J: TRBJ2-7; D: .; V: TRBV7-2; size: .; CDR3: CASSLAKGGQYEQYF; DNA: TGTGCCAGCAGCTTAGCCAAGGGGGGGCAGTACGAGCAGTACTTC
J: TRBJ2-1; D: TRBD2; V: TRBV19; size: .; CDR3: CASSPTWGGNYNEQFF; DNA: TGTGCCAGTAGCCCCACCTGGGGGGGAAATTACAATGAGCAGTTCTTC
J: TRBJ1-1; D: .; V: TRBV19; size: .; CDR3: CASSIDQGTEAFF; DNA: TGTGCCAGTAGTATAGACCAGGGGACTGAAGCTTTCTTT
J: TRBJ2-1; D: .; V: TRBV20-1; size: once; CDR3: CSASIAAGSYNEQFF; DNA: TGCAGTGCTAGTATAGCGGCGGGCTCCTACAATGAGCAGTTCTTC
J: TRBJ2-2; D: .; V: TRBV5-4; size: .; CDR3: CASSFRGTGELFF; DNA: TGTGCCAGCAGCTTCAGGGGAACCGGGGAGCTGTTTTTT
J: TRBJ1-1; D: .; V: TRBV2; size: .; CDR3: CASSEEGATEAFF; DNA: TGTGCCAGCAGTGAAGAGGGCGCCACTGAAGCTTTCTTT
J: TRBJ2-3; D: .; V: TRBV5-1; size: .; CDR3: CASSFTFRGHTDTQYF; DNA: TGCGCCAGCAGCTTCACTTTCAGAGGGCACACAGATACGCAGTATTTT
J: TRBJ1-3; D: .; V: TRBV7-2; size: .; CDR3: CASSPQLLGRNTIYF; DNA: TGTGCCAGCAGCCCACAGCTCCTTGGGCGAAACACCATATATTTT
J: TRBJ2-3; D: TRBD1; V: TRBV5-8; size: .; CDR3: CASSFGRWTGTTDTQYF; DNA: TGTGCCAGCAGCTTTGGAAGATGGACAGGGACCACAGATACGCAGTATTTT
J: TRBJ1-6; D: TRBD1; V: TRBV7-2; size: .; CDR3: CASSLVSGTVPNSPLHF; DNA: TGTGCCAGCAGCTTAGTATCCGGGACAGTACCAAATTCACCCCTCCACTTT
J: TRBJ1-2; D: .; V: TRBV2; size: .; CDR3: CASSGTGGEGYTF; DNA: TGTGCCAGCAGTGGCACAGGTGGTGAGGGCTACACCTTC
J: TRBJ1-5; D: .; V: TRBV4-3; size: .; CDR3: CASSQDIRGGRGPQHF; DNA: TGCGCCAGCAGCCAAGATATACGAGGGGGAAGGGGGCCCCAGCATTTT
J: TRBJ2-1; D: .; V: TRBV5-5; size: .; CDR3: CASSLNWGEQFF; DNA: TGTGCCAGCAGCTTGAATTGGGGTGAGCAGTTCTTC
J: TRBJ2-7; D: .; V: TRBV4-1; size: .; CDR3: CASSPLPTTGGSYEQYF; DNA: TGCGCCAGCAGCCCCCTACCGACTACTGGCGGATCCTACGAGCAGTACTTC
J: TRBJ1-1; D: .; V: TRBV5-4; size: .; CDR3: CASSSAGRAYTEAFF; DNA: TGTGCCAGCAGCTCGGCCGGACGGGCCTACACTGAAGCTTTCTTT
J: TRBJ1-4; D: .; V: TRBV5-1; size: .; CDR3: CASSPGGGEDEKLFF; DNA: TGCGCCAGCAGCCCCGGTGGAGGGGAGGATGAAAAACTGTTTTTT
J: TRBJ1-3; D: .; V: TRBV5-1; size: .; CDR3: CASSAGRGYPGNTIYF; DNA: TGCGCCAGCAGTGCTGGTAGGGGCTACCCTGGAAACACCATATATTTT
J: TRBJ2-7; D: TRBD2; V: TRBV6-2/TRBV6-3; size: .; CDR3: CASSYQLAGGVDSYEQYF; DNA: TGTGCCAGCAGTTACCAACTAGCGGGAGGGGTGGACTCCTACGAGCAGTACTTC